The next 3 T cell receptor beta chains were all read from a single sample in a study of blood T cells in healthy people across ages. For the second PCR, which ran for about 7 to 11 cycles, a sample-barcoded 5' primer and a J-beta primer mix were used. TCRdb processed the 5' RACE reads anew with MiXCR; each CDR3 protein has one entry. The sample has about 640,000 distinct CDR3 sequences, about 30% seen once. Sequencing was performed on blood. Receptors were obtained from a woman over 75 in good health.

V gene TRBV28 combines with J gene TRBJ1-4, with TRBD1 matching over 7 bases. Germline loops: CDR1 MDHEN, CDR2 SYDVKM. The junction had 8 bases not matched to a gene; V was cut back by 1 base and J by 9 bases. The CDR3 contains 15 residues. The CDR3 is CASSLSGTVGKKLFF. The CDR3 DNA sequence: TGTGCCAGCAGTTTATCTGGGACAGTTGGAAAAAAACTGTTTTTT.

This chain links TRBV11-2 with TRBJ1-1; possible D gene TRBD1, 5 bases. Germline V gene lookup returns CDR1 SGHAT and CDR2 FQNNGV. CDR3 length: 14 amino acids. Trimming removed 4 bases at V and 0 bases at J, with 9 bases between. In DNA, the CDR3 is TGTGCCAGCAGCTGGGACGGACTGAACACTGAAGCTTTCTTT. This encodes CASSWDGLNTEAFF.

This chain joins TRBV29-1 and TRBJ1-2; D might be TRBD1 (6 bases). Germline V gene data show CDR1 as SQVTM and CDR2 as ANQGSEA. The CDR3 totals 13 residues. Trimming took 6 bases from V and 7 from J, leaving 18 bases between them. This CDR3 reads CSVEKQGLSGYTF. The CDR3 DNA is TGCAGCGTGGAAAAACAGGGTTTGTCTGGCTACACCTTC.